This T cell receptor (beta chain) was found in a study of shared clonotypes between healthy human individuals (dated by TCRdb to between 2020 and 2021). Some background on the complete study: The cohort comprised two women and three men aged 18 to 49 years. Different laboratories and diverse techniques were used to prepare libraries and sequence TCR repertoires, to increase sequencing depth and limit assay-specific biases. For each donor, CD4 naive and CD4 memory were each run on three plates, CD8 naive on two plates, and CD8 memory on one plate. Leukapheresis yielded between about 0.85 and 10 billion PBMCs per donor. To estimate repertoire size and how much clonotype sharing occurs between individuals, the study deeply sequenced the blood TCR repertoires of about five healthy adults. General findings and caveats noted by the study authors: Sharing across several donors was observed for 4.5% to 6.5% of naive CD4, 3% to 3.5% of naive CD8, about 2.3% of memory CD4, and about 0.4% of memory CD8 clonotypes. Estimated clonotype richness was generally larger for naive than for memory subsets. Compared with non-shared clonotypes, the clonotypes found in all four sorted-subset donors had higher generation probabilities. Based on pairwise subsampling, the degree of clonotype sharing among donors was expected to be affected by sequencing depth. Because the study included a small number of donors, the genetic and exposure-history diversity represented was limited. Sampling was restricted to blood, and TCR repertoires in tissues likely differ from the TCR repertoires found in blood. Even with the large sequencing depth, rarefaction of the sorted-subset datasets indicated that sequencing was incomplete.

TCR CDR3 regions were amplified from genomic DNA by multiplex PCR using the deep immunoSEQ assay. Extracted genomic DNA from each cell subset was distributed evenly across all wells of several immunoSEQ 96-well plates, and each plate was treated as a replicate. For sorted subsets, roughly 200 ng genomic DNA, equal to some 28,000 T cell genomes, was loaded into each replicate PCR. Purified libraries were quantified with a Qubit 3.0 fluorometer, sized on a Bioanalyzer 2100, and re-quantified with the KAPA Library Quantification kit. A separate single-read 150-cycle Illumina NextSeq 550 flow cell was used to sequence each immunoSEQ 96-well plate. The paper's data handling went like this. Because the immunoSEQ output held only junctional sequences and lacked quality scores, the filtering could not match the filtering applied to full-length reads. Sequences were annotated with PyIR, a Python wrapper for IgBLAST v1.9, using IMGT germline references to assign V/J genes and CDR3. Reads were removed for weak V/J assignments (E-value above 1e-6), missing CDR3, stop codons, out-of-frame junctions, or ambiguous translated residues. V3J clonotypes were defined as sequences sharing the same inferred V gene, J gene, and CDR3 amino acid sequence. To compute the percentage overlap between repertoires, the number of shared unique clonotypes was divided by the size of the smaller repertoire. Richness of each repertoire was evaluated using RTK rarefaction, the Chao1 estimator, and Recon v2.1 estimates of unobserved clonotypes. For all TCRbeta clonotypes obtained by the gDNA method from several donors, generation probabilities were computed with OLGA. TCRdb carries this immuneACCESS record with in-frame sequences only. Its versions omit some clonotypes, under half of them owing to an unresolved V gene in the studies checked, with the rest unexplained. V and J calls and clone size follow that table, whereas D and trimming were derived from the DNA. Present in this sample are about 1.1 million clones, 70% to 85% of which were seen just once. The ten most abundant clones make up 0.89% of the sample.

Donors were healthy HIV-negative adults with no recently reported acute infections or vaccinations. Only Caucasian adults living in Nashville, Tennessee, USA were represented among the donors. Magnetic negative selection was used to enrich CD4+ T cells, after which naive cells were positively selected on CD45RA and the negative fraction became the memory subset. Blood was collected by leukapheresis, and PBMCs were isolated by Ficoll-Histopaque density gradient centrifugation and then cryopreserved in liquid nitrogen vapor phase. Analytical flow cytometry was used to check the purity and quantity of every magnetically sorted T cell population. Genomic DNA was isolated from every sorted fraction and measured by UV absorbance on a Nanodrop 2000c. With respect to this clone: The target of this receptor is not known. No per-base quality is available; no much larger clone lies one base away.

This TCR was sampled from a man aged 18 to 30 in good health. Some clones in this sample may be carry-over from other donors' samples. The source material was memory CD4+ T cells from PBMCs. This sample's cell subset or site label indicates: CD45RA-negative fraction.

DNA sequence: TGTGCCAGCAGCCCCCGACTAGCGGGAGGAGAAGAGACCCAGTACTTC. This gives the protein CASSPRLAGGEETQYF. The chain couples TRBV9 to TRBJ2-5, with 13 middle bases fitting TRBD2. CDR1 and CDR2, per the germline V gene, are SGDLS and YYNGEE. Counted from cysteine to phenylalanine, this CDR3 has 16 amino acids. Solely the CDR3 DNA is kept, with 48 bases framed from the first base. Clipping removes 4 bases from V and 3 bases from J, with 6 as the unmatched junction base count.